This TCR beta chain derives from a study of OX40 agonist ivuxolimab in advanced cancers. V lost 1 base, J lost 1 base, and 7 bases lay in between. Germline V gives CDR1 SGHNT, CDR2 YENEEA. The CDR3 loop spans 14 amino acids. This clone was observed a single time. Measured with immunoSEQ multiplex PCR; TCRdb has only the in-frame clones, and not every one. The sample records 65,000 to 90,000 clones, 84% being singletons. The genes are TRBV11-3 and TRBJ1-1; tentatively, D is TRBD1 (5 bases). This clonotype was sampled from an adult with an advanced solid tumor such as melanoma, head and neck, liver or kidney cancer. Here the sequenced sample was CD4+ or CD8+ T cells sorted from blood, taken in a trial of the OX40 agonist ivuxolimab. CDR3 sequence reads: CASSLGGPNTEAFF. CDR3 coding DNA: TGTGCCAGCAGCTTAGGGGGACCGAACACTGAAGCTTTCTTT.